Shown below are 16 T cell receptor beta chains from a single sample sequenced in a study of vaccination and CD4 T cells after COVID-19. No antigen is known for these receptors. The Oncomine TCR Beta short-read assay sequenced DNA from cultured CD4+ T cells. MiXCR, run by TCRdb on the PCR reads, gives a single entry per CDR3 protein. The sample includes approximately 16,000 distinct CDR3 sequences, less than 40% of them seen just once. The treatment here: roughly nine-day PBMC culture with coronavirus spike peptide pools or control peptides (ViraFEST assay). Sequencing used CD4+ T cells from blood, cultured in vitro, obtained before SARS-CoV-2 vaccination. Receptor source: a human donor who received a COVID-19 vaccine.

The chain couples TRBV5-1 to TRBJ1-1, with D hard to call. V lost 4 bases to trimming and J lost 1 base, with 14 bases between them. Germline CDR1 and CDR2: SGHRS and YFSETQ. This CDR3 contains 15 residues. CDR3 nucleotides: TGCGCCAGCAGCCCCAACCTCGAGACGAACACTGAAGCTTTCTTT. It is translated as CASSPNLETNTEAFF.

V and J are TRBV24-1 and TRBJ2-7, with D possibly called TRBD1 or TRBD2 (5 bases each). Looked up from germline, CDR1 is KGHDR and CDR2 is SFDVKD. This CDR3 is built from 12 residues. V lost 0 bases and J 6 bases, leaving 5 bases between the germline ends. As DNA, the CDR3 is TGTGCCACCAGTGATTTGGGGGGCGAGCAGTACTTC. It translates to CATSDLGGEQYF.

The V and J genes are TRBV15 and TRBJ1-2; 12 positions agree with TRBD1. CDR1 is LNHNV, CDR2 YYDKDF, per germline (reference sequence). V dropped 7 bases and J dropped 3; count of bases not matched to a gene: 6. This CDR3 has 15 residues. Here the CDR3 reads CATMGQGARDYGYTF. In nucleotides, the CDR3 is TGTGCCACCATGGGACAGGGGGCTAGAGACTATGGCTACACCTTC.

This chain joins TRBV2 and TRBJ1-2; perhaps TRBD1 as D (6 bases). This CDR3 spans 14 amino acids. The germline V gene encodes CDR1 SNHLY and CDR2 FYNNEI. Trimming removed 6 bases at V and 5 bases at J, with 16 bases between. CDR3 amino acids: CASRAGQGFYGYTF. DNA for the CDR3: TGTGCCAGCAGGGCAGGGCAGGGGTTTTATGGCTACACCTTC.

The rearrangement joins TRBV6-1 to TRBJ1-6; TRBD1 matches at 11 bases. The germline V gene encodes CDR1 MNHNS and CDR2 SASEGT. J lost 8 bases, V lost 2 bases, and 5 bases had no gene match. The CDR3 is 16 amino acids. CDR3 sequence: CASSEIWTGGDSPLHF. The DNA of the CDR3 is TGTGCCAGCAGTGAAATCTGGACAGGGGGCGATTCACCCCTCCACTTT.

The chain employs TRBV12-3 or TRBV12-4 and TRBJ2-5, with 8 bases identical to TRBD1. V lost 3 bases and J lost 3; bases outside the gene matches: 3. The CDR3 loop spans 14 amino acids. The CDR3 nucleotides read TGTGCCAGCAGTTTCGGACAGGGTAAAGAGACCCAGTACTTC. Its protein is CASSFGQGKETQYF.

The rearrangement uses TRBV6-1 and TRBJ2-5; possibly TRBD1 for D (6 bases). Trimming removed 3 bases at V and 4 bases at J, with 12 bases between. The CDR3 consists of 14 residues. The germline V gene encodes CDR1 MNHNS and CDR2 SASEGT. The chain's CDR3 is CASSESQGRETQYF. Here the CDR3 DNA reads TGTGCCAGCAGTGAGTCACAGGGCCGAGAGACCCAGTACTTC.

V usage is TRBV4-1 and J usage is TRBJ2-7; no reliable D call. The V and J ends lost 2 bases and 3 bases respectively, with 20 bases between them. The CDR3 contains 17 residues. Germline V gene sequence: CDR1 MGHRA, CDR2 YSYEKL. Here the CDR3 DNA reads TGCGCCAGCAGCCAATCTCTCGTTTACAGCACCCACTACGAGCAGTACTTC. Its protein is CASSQSLVYSTHYEQYF.

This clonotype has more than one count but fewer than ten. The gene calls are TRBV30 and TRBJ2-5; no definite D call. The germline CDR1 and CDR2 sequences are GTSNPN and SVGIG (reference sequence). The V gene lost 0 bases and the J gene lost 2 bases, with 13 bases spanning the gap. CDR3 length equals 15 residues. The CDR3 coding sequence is TGTGCCTGGAGTGTACTATGGGGAAGACAAGAGACCCAGTACTTC. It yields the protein CAWSVLWGRQETQYF.

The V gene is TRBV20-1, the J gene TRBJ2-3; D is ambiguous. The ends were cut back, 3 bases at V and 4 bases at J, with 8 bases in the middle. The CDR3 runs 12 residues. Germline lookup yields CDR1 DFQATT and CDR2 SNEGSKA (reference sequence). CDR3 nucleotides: TGCAGTGCTAGTGACAAACCAGATACGCAGTATTTT. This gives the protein CSASDKPDTQYF.

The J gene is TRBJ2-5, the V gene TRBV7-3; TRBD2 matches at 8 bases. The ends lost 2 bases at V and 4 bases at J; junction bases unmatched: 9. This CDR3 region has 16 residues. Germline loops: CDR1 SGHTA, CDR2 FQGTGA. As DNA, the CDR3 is TGTGCCAGCAGCTTAGACCCGACTAGCGTCGGAGAGACCCAGTACTTC. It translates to CASSLDPTSVGETQYF.

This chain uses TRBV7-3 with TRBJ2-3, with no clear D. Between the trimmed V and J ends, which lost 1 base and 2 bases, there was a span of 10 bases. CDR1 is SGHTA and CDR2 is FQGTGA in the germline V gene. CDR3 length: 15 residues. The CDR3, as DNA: TGTGCCAGCAGCTTAAGGGCCCAGACCACAGATACGCAGTATTTT. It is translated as CASSLRAQTTDTQYF.

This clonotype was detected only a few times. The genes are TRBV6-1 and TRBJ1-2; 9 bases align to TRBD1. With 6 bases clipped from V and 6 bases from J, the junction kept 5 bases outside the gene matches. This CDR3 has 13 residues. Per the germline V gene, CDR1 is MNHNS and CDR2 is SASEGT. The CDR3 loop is CASRIQGAHGYTF. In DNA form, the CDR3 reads TGTGCCAGCAGGATACAGGGGGCTCATGGCTACACCTTC.

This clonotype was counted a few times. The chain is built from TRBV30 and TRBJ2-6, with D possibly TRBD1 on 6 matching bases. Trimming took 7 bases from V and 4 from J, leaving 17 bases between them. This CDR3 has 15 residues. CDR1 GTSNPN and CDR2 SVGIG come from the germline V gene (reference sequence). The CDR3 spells CALTTNRAGANVLTF. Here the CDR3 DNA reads TGTGCCTTGACAACGAACAGGGCCGGGGCCAACGTCCTGACTTTC.

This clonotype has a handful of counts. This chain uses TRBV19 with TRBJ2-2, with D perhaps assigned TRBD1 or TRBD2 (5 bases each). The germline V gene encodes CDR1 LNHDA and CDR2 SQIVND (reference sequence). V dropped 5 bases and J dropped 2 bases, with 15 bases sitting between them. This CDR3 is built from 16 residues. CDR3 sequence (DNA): TGTGCCAGTAGTTTACGTCGTGGGGACAACACCGGGGAGCTGTTTTTT. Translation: CASSLRRGDNTGELFF.

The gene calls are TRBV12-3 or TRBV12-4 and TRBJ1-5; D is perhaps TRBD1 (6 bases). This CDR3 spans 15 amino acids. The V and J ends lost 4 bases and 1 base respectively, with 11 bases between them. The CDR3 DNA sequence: TGTGCCAGCAGTTCAGGACAGCTGAGCAATCAGCCCCAGCATTTT. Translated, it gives CASSSGQLSNQPQHF.